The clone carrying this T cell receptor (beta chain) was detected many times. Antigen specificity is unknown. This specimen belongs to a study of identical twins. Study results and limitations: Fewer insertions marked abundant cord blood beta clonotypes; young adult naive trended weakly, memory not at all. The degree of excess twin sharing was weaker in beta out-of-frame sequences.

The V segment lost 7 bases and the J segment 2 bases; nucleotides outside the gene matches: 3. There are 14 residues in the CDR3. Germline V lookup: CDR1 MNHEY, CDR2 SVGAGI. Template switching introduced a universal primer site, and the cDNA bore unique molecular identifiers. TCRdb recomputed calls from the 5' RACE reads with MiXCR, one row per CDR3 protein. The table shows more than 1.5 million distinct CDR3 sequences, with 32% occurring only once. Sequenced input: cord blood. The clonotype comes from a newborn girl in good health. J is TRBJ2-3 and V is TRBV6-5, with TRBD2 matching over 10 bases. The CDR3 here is CASTGLADTDTQYF. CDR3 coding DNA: TGTGCCAGCACCGGACTAGCGGACACAGATACGCAGTATTTT.